The clone carrying this T cell receptor beta chain was detected only once. This record belongs to a study of T cells in Graves' hyperthyroidism and ophthalmopathy. The CDR3 spans 17 residues. The V gene's germline CDR1 is MNHEY and CDR2 SMNVEV (reference sequence). Trimming pared 2 bases from V and 4 bases from J, leaving 18 bases between. Amplified TCR beta CDR3 regions came from RNA transcripts. During a first-round RT-PCR of the TCR CDR3, the HTBI primer set was used. TCRdb redid the calling of the multiplex PCR reads with MiXCR, one entry per CDR3 protein. This table holds hundreds of thousands of distinct CDR3 sequences, around 21% found once.

Sequenced material: blood. The chain couples TRBV27 to TRBJ2-1; tentatively, D is TRBD2 (6 bases). This TCR was recovered from a man younger than 40 with Graves' ophthalmopathy. The chain's CDR3 is CASSLGGKILPYNEQFF. CDR3 coding DNA: TGTGCCAGCAGTTTAGGGGGGAAGATCCTACCTTACAATGAGCAGTTCTTC.